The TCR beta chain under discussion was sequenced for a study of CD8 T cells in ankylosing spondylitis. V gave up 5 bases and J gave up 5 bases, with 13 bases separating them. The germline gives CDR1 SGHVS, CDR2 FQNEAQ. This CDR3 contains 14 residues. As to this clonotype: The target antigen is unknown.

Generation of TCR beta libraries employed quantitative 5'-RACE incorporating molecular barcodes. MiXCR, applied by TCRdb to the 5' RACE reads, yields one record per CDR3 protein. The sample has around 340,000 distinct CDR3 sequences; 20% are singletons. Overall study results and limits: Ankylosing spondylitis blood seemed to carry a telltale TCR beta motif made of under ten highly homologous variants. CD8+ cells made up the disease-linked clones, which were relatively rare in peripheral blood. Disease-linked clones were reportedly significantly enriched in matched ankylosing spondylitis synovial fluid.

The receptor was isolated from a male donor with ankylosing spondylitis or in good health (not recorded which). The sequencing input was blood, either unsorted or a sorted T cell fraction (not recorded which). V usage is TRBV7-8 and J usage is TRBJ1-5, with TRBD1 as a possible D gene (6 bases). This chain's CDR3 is CASSPRQVDQPQHF. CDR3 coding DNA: TGTGCCAGCAGCCCTCGACAGGTCGATCAGCCCCAGCATTTT.